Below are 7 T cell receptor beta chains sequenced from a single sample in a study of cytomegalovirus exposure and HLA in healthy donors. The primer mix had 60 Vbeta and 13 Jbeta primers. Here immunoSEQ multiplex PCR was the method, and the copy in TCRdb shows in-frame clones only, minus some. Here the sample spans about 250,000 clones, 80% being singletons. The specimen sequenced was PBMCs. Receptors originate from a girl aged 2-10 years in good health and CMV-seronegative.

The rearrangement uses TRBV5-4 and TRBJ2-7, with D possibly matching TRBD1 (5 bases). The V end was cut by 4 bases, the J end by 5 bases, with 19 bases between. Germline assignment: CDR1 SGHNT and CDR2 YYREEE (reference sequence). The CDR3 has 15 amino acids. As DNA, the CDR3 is TGTGCCAGCAGCCCTACGTTCCAGGGATCAAACGAGCAGTACTTC. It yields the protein CASSPTFQGSNEQYF.

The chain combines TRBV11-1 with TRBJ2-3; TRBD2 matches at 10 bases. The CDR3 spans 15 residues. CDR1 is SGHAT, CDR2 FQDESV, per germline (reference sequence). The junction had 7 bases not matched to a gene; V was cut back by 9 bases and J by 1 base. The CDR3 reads CASKGGTSGTDTQYF. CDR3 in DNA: TGTGCCAGTAAGGGCGGGACTAGCGGCACAGATACGCAGTATTTT. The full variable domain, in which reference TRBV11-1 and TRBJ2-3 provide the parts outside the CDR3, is EAEVAQSPRYKITEKSQAVAFWCDPISGHATLYWYRQILGQGPELLVQFQDESVVDDSQLPKDRFSAERLKGVDSTLKIQPAELGDSAMYLCASKGGTSGTDTQYFGPGTRLTVL.

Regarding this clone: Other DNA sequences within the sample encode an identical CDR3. The CDR3 nucleotides are TGTGCCAGCAGCCAGAATAATCAGCCCCAGCATTTT. Protein product: CASSQNNQPQHF. The chain carries TRBV28 and TRBJ1-5; unclear D gene. This CDR3 comprises 12 residues. V shed 6 bases and J shed 4 bases, with 7 bases lying between them. Germline CDR1 MDHEN, CDR2 SYDVKM.

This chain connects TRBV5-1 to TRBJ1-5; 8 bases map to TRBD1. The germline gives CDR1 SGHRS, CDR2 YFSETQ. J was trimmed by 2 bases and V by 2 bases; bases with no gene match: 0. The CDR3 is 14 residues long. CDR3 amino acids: CASSLQGGNQPQHF. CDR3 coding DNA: TGCGCCAGCAGCTTACAGGGGGGCAATCAGCCCCAGCATTTT.

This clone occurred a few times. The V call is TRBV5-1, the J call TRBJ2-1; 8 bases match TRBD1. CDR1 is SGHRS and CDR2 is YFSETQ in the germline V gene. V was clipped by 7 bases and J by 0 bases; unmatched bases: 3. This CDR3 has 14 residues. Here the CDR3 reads CASHRGSSYNEQFF. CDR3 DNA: TGCGCCAGCCACAGGGGGAGCTCCTACAATGAGCAGTTCTTC. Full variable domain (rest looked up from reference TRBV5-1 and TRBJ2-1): KAGVTQTPRYLIKTRGQQVTLSCSPISGHRSVSWYQQTPGQGLQFLFEYFSETQRNKGNFPGRFSGRQFSNSRSEMNVSTLELGDSALYLCASHRGSSYNEQFFGPGTRLTVL.

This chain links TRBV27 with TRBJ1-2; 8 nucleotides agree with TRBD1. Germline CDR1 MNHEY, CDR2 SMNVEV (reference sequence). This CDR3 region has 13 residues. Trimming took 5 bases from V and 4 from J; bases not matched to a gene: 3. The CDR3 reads CASSKGQVYGYTF. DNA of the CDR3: TGTGCCAGCAGTAAGGGACAGGTCTATGGCTACACCTTC.

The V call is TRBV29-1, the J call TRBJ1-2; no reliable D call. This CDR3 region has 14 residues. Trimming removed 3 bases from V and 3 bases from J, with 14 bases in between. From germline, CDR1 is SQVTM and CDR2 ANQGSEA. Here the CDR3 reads CSVDPSGEDYGYTF. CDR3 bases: TGCAGCGTTGACCCATCCGGAGAGGACTATGGCTACACCTTC. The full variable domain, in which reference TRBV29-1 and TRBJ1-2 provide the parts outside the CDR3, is SAVISQKPSRDICQRGTSLTIQCQVDSQVTMMFWYRQQPGQSLTLIATANQGSEATYESGFVIDKFPISRPNLTFSTLTVSNMSPEDSSIYLCSVDPSGEDYGYTFGSGTRLTVV.